Each of the 26 T cell receptor beta chains below was sequenced from the same sample in a study of T cells expressing NK-cell markers. TCRdb re-called the 5' RACE reads; one entry per CDR3 protein, DNA not given. This sample's table has 450,000 to 600,000 distinct CDR3 sequences. Sequencing was performed on blood T cells: a sorted CD56 or NKG2C T cell subset, CD4+ or CD8+ T cells, or bulk PBMC T cells (not recorded which). All receptors derive from a man aged 18-30 years in good health.

The V gene is TRBV7-6, the J gene TRBJ2-1. This CDR3 is 12 amino acids long. Germline loops: CDR1 SGHVS, CDR2 FNYEAQ. CDR3 residues: CASSSDINEQFF. Supplemented by reference TRBV7-6 and TRBJ2-1, the full variable domain reads GAGVSQSPRYKVTKRGQDVALRCDPISGHVSLYWYRQALGQGPEFLTYFNYEAQQDKSGLPNDRFSAERPEGSISTLTIQRTEQRDSAMYRCASSSDINEQFFGPGTRLTVL.

V and J are TRBV4-3 and TRBJ2-1; no DNA is available, so the TRBD2 call from TCRdb remains unchecked. CDR1 and CDR2 from the germline V gene are LGHNA and YSLEER. The CDR3 loop spans 19 amino acids. The CDR3 sequence is CASSLRGPQLAGYYNEQFF.

The V and J genes are TRBV20-1 and TRBJ2-3; TCRdb calls TRBD1, which cannot be checked without DNA. Germline V gene lookup returns CDR1 DFQATT and CDR2 SNEGSKA (reference sequence). The CDR3 consists of 14 residues. CDR3 sequence reads: CSARDTGVTDTQYF.

This sequence joins TRBV12-3 or TRBV12-4 and TRBJ2-7; lacking DNA, the TRBD1 call made by TCRdb goes unchecked. The CDR3 extends over 15 amino acids. CDR3 sequence: CASSPSGTGALEQYF.

The V gene is TRBV20-1, the J gene TRBJ2-1; the TCRdb call, TRBD2, lacks DNA for checking. There are 16 residues in the CDR3. Germline lookup yields CDR1 DFQATT and CDR2 SNEGSKA (reference sequence). The CDR3 region is CSARGTSANTYNEQFF.

The chain combines TRBV20-1 with TRBJ2-7. Germline V gene lookup returns CDR1 DFQATT and CDR2 SNEGSKA (reference sequence). The CDR3 runs 11 residues. CDR3 residues: CSARTFGEQYF.

The genes are TRBV12-3 or TRBV12-4 and TRBJ2-1; the TCRdb D gene call, TRBD2, has no DNA to confirm it. The length of the CDR3 is 19 residues. CDR3: CASSSIWGPGLSTYNEQFF.

The rearrangement joins TRBV12-3 or TRBV12-4 to TRBJ1-1. The CDR3 has 12 residues. CDR3 amino acids: CASSLTGSEAFF.

This chain uses TRBV11-2 with TRBJ2-2; TCRdb reports TRBD2, a call that lacks DNA to check it against. CDR3 length equals 16 residues. Germline CDR1 reads SGHAT; CDR2 reads FQNNGV. The CDR3 reads CASSLTPSGKTGELFF.

The chain's CDR3 is CASSLEGGTYVLTF. The genes are TRBV12-3 or TRBV12-4 and TRBJ2-6; TCRdb reports TRBD2, a call that lacks DNA to check it against. This CDR3 is built from 14 residues.

The chain carries TRBV5-1 and TRBJ2-7; the D call of TRBD2 rests on TCRdb alone, since no DNA is present to check it. The CDR3 has 15 amino acids. Germline loops: CDR1 SGHRS, CDR2 YFSETQ. CDR3 in amino acids: CASSFTGTIKDEQYF.

The chain is built from TRBV20-1 and TRBJ1-5; TCRdb picks TRBD1, but there is no DNA to check that call. The CDR3 totals 12 residues. Germline CDR1 DFQATT, CDR2 SNEGSKA (reference sequence). This chain's CDR3 is CSAATGAEPQHF.

The chain uses TRBV3-1 and TRBJ2-1; TCRdb's D call, TRBD2, is unchecked because there is no DNA. The CDR3 runs to 16 residues. Germline loops: CDR1 LGHDT, CDR2 YNNKEL (reference sequence). The CDR3 loop reads CASSQGLAGPNNEQFF.

CDR3 loop: CATSQQGVREQYF. The gene calls are TRBV24-1 and TRBJ2-7; the D call of TRBD1 rests on TCRdb alone, since no DNA is present to check it. In germline, CDR1 is KGHDR, CDR2 SFDVKD. CDR3 length equals 13 residues.

The rearrangement joins TRBV5-4 to TRBJ2-5; absent DNA, TCRdb's TRBD1 call cannot be checked. The CDR3 consists of 16 residues. Germline CDR1 SGHNT, CDR2 YYREEE (reference sequence). The CDR3 region is CASSPRQGSRQETQYF.

The chain carries TRBV7-2 and TRBJ2-5; TCRdb reports TRBD1, a call that lacks DNA to check it against. CDR1 and CDR2 from the germline V gene are SGHTA and FQGNSA. This CDR3 region has 12 residues. CDR3 loop: CASSFGQGGQYF. The complete variable domain, with remaining parts taken from reference TRBV7-2 and TRBJ2-5, reads GAGVSQSPSNKVTEKGKDVELRCDPISGHTALYWYRQSLGQGLEFLIYFQGNSAPDKSGLPSDRFSAERTGGSVSTLTIQRTQQEDSAVYLCASSFGQGGQYFGPGTRLLVL.

The chain carries TRBV20-1 and TRBJ1-2. This CDR3 comprises 13 residues. Germline V gene sequence: CDR1 DFQATT, CDR2 SNEGSKA (reference sequence). The CDR3 reads CSAEDSANYGYTF.

The rearrangement uses TRBV9 and TRBJ2-3. The CDR3 runs 14 residues. The germline CDR1 and CDR2 sequences are SGDLS and YYNGEE. The CDR3 protein is CASSVGRDTDTQYF.

The genes are TRBV6-1 and TRBJ2-4; TCRdb reports TRBD2, a call that lacks DNA to check it against. This CDR3 region has 14 residues. Per the germline V gene, CDR1 is MNHNS and CDR2 is SASEGT. This CDR3 is CASSTQGPEDIQYF.

The CDR3 loop is CATSEIQGMINEQFF. The chain joins TRBV24-1 to TRBJ2-1; checking the TCRdb D call of TRBD1 is not possible without DNA. The CDR3 extends over 15 amino acids. Germline assignment: CDR1 KGHDR and CDR2 SFDVKD.

The rearrangement joins TRBV7-3 to TRBJ1-2. CDR3 length: 13 residues. Per the germline V gene, CDR1 is SGHTA and CDR2 is FQGTGA. CDR3 amino acids: CASSSSRDYGYTF.

V gene TRBV4-2 combines with J gene TRBJ2-1; TCRdb's D call, TRBD2, is unchecked because there is no DNA. The CDR3 spans 16 residues. Germline CDR1 LGHNA, CDR2 YNFKEQ. The CDR3 here is CASSQGLAWELHEQFF.

V usage is TRBV10-3 and J usage is TRBJ2-3; lacking DNA, the TRBD1 call made by TCRdb goes unchecked. The CDR3 spans 14 residues. Germline CDR1 and CDR2: ENHRY and SYGVKD. The CDR3 region is CAILDRGQSDTQYF.

The genes are TRBV9 and TRBJ2-2; TCRdb designates TRBD1, a call that cannot be tested without DNA. There are 15 residues in the CDR3. CDR1 is SGDLS and CDR2 is YYNGEE in the germline V gene. CDR3 sequence reads: CASSVGGGNAGELFF.

V usage is TRBV5-5 and J usage is TRBJ2-3; TCRdb gives TRBD1 as the D gene, but with no DNA this cannot be confirmed. Looked up from germline, CDR1 is SGHKS and CDR2 is YYEKEE (reference sequence). CDR3 length: 17 amino acids. CDR3 residues: CASSLAVGTGRTDTQYF.

This chain links TRBV4-3 with TRBJ2-1; TCRdb calls TRBD2, which cannot be checked without DNA. The CDR3 has 16 residues. Germline V gene data show CDR1 as LGHNA and CDR2 as YSLEER. CDR3 sequence reads: CASSQDFRRGPREQFF.